These 21 T cell receptor beta chains were sequenced from one sample in a study of human T cells and chemical hapten exposure (dated by TCRdb to the early 2020s). Receptor libraries were prepared by RACE. Reads for this sample came from a NextSeq 500. TCRdb trimmed public reads at Q25 via fastp, called clones via MiXCR and kept in-frame beta chains. Rows with a matching CDR3 protein are joined into one entry that keeps the most common DNA and genes. Across this sample there are some 65,000 distinct CDR3 sequences, with around 6.1% seen only once. 3.4% of the sample is in the top ten clones. This sample's time point label indicates: healthy volunteer bleed at 6 weeks. Total RNA was extracted from unfractionated whole blood that had been collected in Tempus Blood RNA tubes. The sequenced material came from whole blood. The source of these receptors is a female donor in good health. Some clones in this sample may be carry-over from other donors' samples.

This clonotype has ten or more counts. The chain links TRBV3-1 to TRBJ2-1, with 8 bases aligning to TRBD2. V shed 3 bases, J shed 4 bases, and the junction held 14 bases outside the gene matches. CDR3 length equals 18 residues. Per germline, CDR1 LGHDT and CDR2 YNNKEL (reference sequence). Here the CDR3 reads CASSHRTSRGGPYNEQFF. CDR3 nucleotides: TGTGCCAGCAGCCATCGGACTAGCCGGGGGGGCCCTTACAATGAGCAGTTCTTC.

In this sample, this clonotype turned up a few times. The V call is TRBV10-3, the J call TRBJ1-1; D not certain. Germline V gives CDR1 ENHRY, CDR2 SYGVKD. The CDR3 covers 14 residues. V lost 7 bases to trimming and J lost 1 base, with 13 bases between them. CDR3 coding DNA: TGTGCCATCACCCAAAACGAGAAGAACACTGAAGCTTTCTTT. Translating it yields CAITQNEKNTEAFF.

The CDR3 spells CSAEVGLAGFLQETQYF. The CDR3 bases are TGCAGTGCCGAAGTCGGACTAGCGGGATTCTTACAAGAGACCCAGTACTTC. J is TRBJ2-5 and V is TRBV20-1; 12 bases agree with TRBD2. Germline V CDR1 and CDR2: DFQATT, SNEGSKA (reference sequence). The junction had 13 bases not matched to a gene; V was cut back by 6 bases and J by 2 bases. This CDR3 is built from 17 residues.

The table lists this clonotype with many counts. This sequence joins TRBV7-9 and TRBJ2-1, with D unclear. Germline values: CDR1 SEHNR, CDR2 FQNEAQ (reference sequence). The length of the CDR3 is 14 residues. With 6 bases removed from V and 7 bases from J, the gap between germline ends came to 16 bases. CDR3 sequence: CASRPKATSNEQFF. The CDR3 DNA follows: TGTGCCAGCAGGCCTAAAGCGACTTCAAATGAGCAGTTCTTC. Variable domain in full (rest from reference TRBV7-9 and TRBJ2-1): DTGVSQNPRHKITKRGQNVTFRCDPISEHNRLYWYRQTLGQGPEFLTYFQNEAQLEKSRLLSDRFSAERPKGSFSTLEIQRTEQGDSAMYLCASRPKATSNEQFFGPGTRLTVL.

On this clonotype itself: A single base separates this from a much larger clone, so it may be a read error. The CDR3: CASSSELSSDNEQFF. The CDR3 DNA sequence: TGTGCCAGCAGCTCAGAACTGAGCTCCGACAATGAGCAGTTCTTC. J is TRBJ2-1 and V is TRBV5-5; D remains unclear. Germline V CDR1 and CDR2: SGHKS, YYEKEE (reference sequence). The CDR3 covers 15 residues. Filled out from reference TRBV5-5 and TRBJ2-1, the complete variable domain reads DAGVTQSPTHLIKTRGQQVTLRCSPISGHKSVSWYQQVLGQGPQFIFQYYEKEERGRGNFPDRFSARQFPNYSSELNVNALLLGDSALYLCASSSELSSDNEQFFGPGTRLTVL.

This clonotype showed up just a few times. The chain uses TRBV29-1 and TRBJ2-1, with 9 bases identical to TRBD2. J gave up 0 bases and V 3 bases, and 3 bases lay outside the gene matches. The CDR3 is made up of 15 amino acids. The germline CDR1 and CDR2 sequences are SQVTM and ANQGSEA. This CDR3 is CSVDVAGDSYNEQFF. The CDR3 nucleotides read TGCAGCGTTGATGTAGCGGGAGACTCCTACAATGAGCAGTTCTTC.

The J gene is TRBJ2-2, the V gene TRBV28; tentatively, D is TRBD1 (5 bases). This CDR3 spans 17 amino acids. Germline loops: CDR1 MDHEN, CDR2 SYDVKM. The V end was cut by 5 bases, the J end by 4 bases, with 20 bases between. The CDR3 protein is CASSASDRPWSTGELFF. CDR3 coding DNA: TGTGCCAGCAGTGCCTCTGACAGACCTTGGAGCACCGGGGAGCTGTTTTTT. The full variable domain, with the rest looked up from reference TRBV28 and TRBJ2-2, is DVKVTQSSRYLVKRTGEKVFLECVQDMDHENMFWYRQDPGLGLRLIYFSYDVKMKEKGDIPEGYSVSREKKERFSLILESASTNQTSMYLCASSASDRPWSTGELFFGEGSRLTVL.

This clonotype showed up just a few times. The genes are TRBV5-4 and TRBJ2-3; 9 positions agree with TRBD1. Trimming took 9 bases from V and 5 from J; bases not matched to a gene: 10. The V gene's germline CDR1 is SGHNT and CDR2 YYREEE (reference sequence). This CDR3 spans 14 amino acids. This chain's CDR3 is CATDRDRAEDTQYF. CDR3 sequence (DNA): TGTGCCACCGACCGGGACAGGGCAGAAGATACGCAGTATTTT.

As concerns this clonotype: A read error may explain this, as a much larger clone is one base away. The chain employs TRBV4-3 and TRBJ2-3; TRBD2 might be the D (6 bases). The CDR3 is 16 residues long. Per germline, CDR1 LGHNA and CDR2 YSLEER. V lost 0 bases to trimming and J lost 1 base, with 11 bases between them. The DNA of the CDR3 is TGCGCCAGCAGCCAAGATCGGACTACGCGCACAGATACGCAGTATTTT. Translated, it gives CASSQDRTTRTDTQYF.

This clonotype was seen more than once but under ten times. V is TRBV7-2 and J is TRBJ2-3, with D hard to call. V was clipped by 1 base and J by 5 bases, with 13 bases between them. CDR1 is SGHTA and CDR2 is FQGNSA in the germline V gene. The CDR3 has 15 residues. CDR3 DNA sequence: TGTGCCAGCAGCTTAGACCTACAACTGGTAGATACGCAGTATTTT. This sequence encodes CASSLDLQLVDTQYF.

This clonotype was counted at least ten times. This chain connects TRBV28 to TRBJ1-5; TRBD1 agrees at 7 bases. The V gene end was trimmed by 6 bases and the J gene end by 3 bases; junction bases not matched to a gene: 20. Looked up from germline, CDR1 is MDHEN and CDR2 is SYDVKM. The length of the CDR3 is 19 residues. Written as DNA, the CDR3 is TGTGCCAGCAGCTCTACGGTTTCTGACAGGGAGGACCCCAATCAGCCCCAGCATTTT. Protein: CASSSTVSDREDPNQPQHF. Full variable domain (rest looked up from reference TRBV28 and TRBJ1-5): DVKVTQSSRYLVKRTGEKVFLECVQDMDHENMFWYRQDPGLGLRLIYFSYDVKMKEKGDIPEGYSVSREKKERFSLILESASTNQTSMYLCASSSTVSDREDPNQPQHFGDGTRLSIL.

The J gene is TRBJ2-1, the V gene TRBV28; possibly TRBD1 for D (6 bases). CDR3 length: 13 residues. V was trimmed by 2 bases and J by 9 bases, leaving 11 bases between them. Germline assignment: CDR1 MDHEN and CDR2 SYDVKM. The CDR3 coding sequence is TGTGCCAGCAGTTTAGCTAGAGGGGGTGAGCAGTTCTTC. As protein: CASSLARGGEQFF.

The CDR3 DNA sequence: TGCAGCGTCGCCGGGACTAACTTTCAAGAGACCCAGTACTTC. It yields the protein CSVAGTNFQETQYF. This sequence joins TRBV29-1 and TRBJ2-5; 7 nucleotides agree with TRBD2. V gave up 6 bases and J gave up 2 bases; unmatched junction bases: 9. Per germline, CDR1 SQVTM and CDR2 ANQGSEA. The CDR3 covers 14 residues.

This clonotype has more than one count but fewer than ten. V gene TRBV4-2 combines with J gene TRBJ2-7; 11 bases are a match to TRBD1. Looked up from germline, CDR1 is LGHNA and CDR2 is YNFKEQ. The CDR3 runs to 15 residues. V dropped 1 base and J dropped 4; count of bases not matched to a gene: 3. The CDR3 reads CASSQGTGGNYEQYF. CDR3 coding DNA: TGTGCCAGCAGCCAAGGGACAGGGGGCAATTACGAGCAGTACTTC.

This clonotype was counted between two and nine times. The V gene is TRBV2, the J gene TRBJ2-7; no clear D. The V gene's germline CDR1 is SNHLY and CDR2 FYNNEI. The V end lost 6 bases, the J end lost 3 bases, and 6 bases lay between the germline ends. The CDR3 sequence is 11 residues long. The CDR3 DNA is TGTGCCAGCAGCGAGGTCTACGAGCAGTACTTC. Protein product: CASSEVYEQYF. The entire variable domain, with the rest obtained from reference TRBV2 and TRBJ2-7, is as follows: EPEVTQTPSHQVTQMGQEVILRCVPISNHLYFYWYRQILGQKVEFLVSFYNNEISEKSEIFDDQFSVERPDGSNFTLKIRSTKLEDSAMYFCASSEVYEQYFGPGTRLTVT.

This clonotype was seen only a few times. The junction does not match germline at one end; this may be a read error. V and J are TRBV7-9 and TRBJ2-7; TRBD1 or TRBD2 may be the D gene (5 bases each). This CDR3 region has 13 residues. Germline CDR1 reads SEHNR; CDR2 reads FQNEAQ (reference sequence). The CDR3 bases are TGTGCCAGCAGCAGGGACCTCTCCCACGAGCAGTACTTC. Amino acid sequence: CASSRDLSHEQYF.

The chain combines TRBV12-3 or TRBV12-4 with TRBJ2-7, with TRBD2 matching over 11 bases. With V trimmed by 6 bases and J by 7 bases, 5 bases remained unmatched. The CDR3 extends over 13 amino acids. CDR3 residues: CASSPGLAAEQYF. The CDR3 nucleotides are TGTGCCAGCAGCCCGGGACTAGCGGCAGAGCAGTACTTC.

The J gene is TRBJ2-7, the V gene TRBV12-3 or TRBV12-4; 8 nucleotides agree with TRBD2. J was trimmed by 0 bases and V by 0 bases; bases with no gene match: 10. CDR3 length equals 18 residues. The CDR3: CASSLAPPGREASYEQYF. CDR3 sequence (DNA): TGTGCCAGCAGTTTAGCCCCCCCGGGGCGGGAGGCCTCCTACGAGCAGTACTTC.

This clonotype was seen many times. This chain links TRBV5-6 with TRBJ1-1; no reliable D call. This CDR3 is built from 13 residues. In germline, CDR1 is SGHDT, CDR2 YYEEEE. With 4 bases removed from V and 3 bases from J, the gap between germline ends came to 10 bases. The DNA of the CDR3 is TGTGCCAGCAGCCAGAAGGCGTACACTGAAGCTTTCTTT. Protein: CASSQKAYTEAFF.

This clonotype has at least ten counts. This chain uses TRBV12-3 or TRBV12-4 with TRBJ1-1; 10 bases map to TRBD1. V shed 5 bases, J shed 1 base, and the junction held 4 bases outside the gene matches. CDR3 size: 15 residues. The DNA for the CDR3 is TGTGCCAGCAGTCCAGGGGACAGGGGGAACACTGAAGCTTTCTTT. Translation gives CASSPGDRGNTEAFF.

The chain combines TRBV12-3 or TRBV12-4 with TRBJ1-1, with 8 bases matching TRBD1. CDR3 length equals 15 residues. V trimming: 7 bases; J trimming: 1 base; junction bases outside the gene matches: 8. CDR3 amino acids: CASTDRTGKNTEAFF. CDR3 in DNA: TGTGCCAGCACCGACAGGACAGGGAAGAACACTGAAGCTTTCTTT.